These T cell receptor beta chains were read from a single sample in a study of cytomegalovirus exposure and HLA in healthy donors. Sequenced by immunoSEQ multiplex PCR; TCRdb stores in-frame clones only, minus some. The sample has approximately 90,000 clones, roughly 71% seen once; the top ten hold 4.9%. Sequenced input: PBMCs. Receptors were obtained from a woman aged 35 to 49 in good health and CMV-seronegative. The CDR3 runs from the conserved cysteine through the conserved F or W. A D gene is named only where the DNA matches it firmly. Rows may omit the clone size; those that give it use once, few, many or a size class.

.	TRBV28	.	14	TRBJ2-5	CASSSQGPQETQYF	TGTGCCAGCAGTTCACAGGGTCCCCAAGAGACCCAGTACTTC
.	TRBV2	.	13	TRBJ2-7	CASSDRPHYEQYF	TGTGCCAGCAGTGACAGGCCCCACTACGAGCAGTACTTC
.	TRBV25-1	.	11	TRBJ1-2	CASSEDSGYTF	TGTGCCAGCAGTGAAGACAGTGGCTACACCTTC
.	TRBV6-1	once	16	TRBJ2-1	CASSGRQANRYNEQFF	TGTGCCAGCAGTGGTCGACAGGCGAACCGATACAATGAGCAGTTCTTC
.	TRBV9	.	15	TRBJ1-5	CASSVDPRGNQPQHF	TGTGCCAGCAGCGTAGACCCCAGGGGCAATCAGCCCCAGCATTTT
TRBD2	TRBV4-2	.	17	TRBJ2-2	CASSRGYGTSGTGELFF	TGTGCCAGCAGCCGAGGTTACGGGACTAGCGGCACCGGGGAGCTGTTTTTT
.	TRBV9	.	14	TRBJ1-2	CASSPATELDGYTF	TGTGCCAGCAGCCCGGCGACAGAACTGGATGGCTACACCTTC
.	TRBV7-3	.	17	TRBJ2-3	CASSAPIRGGASDTQYF	TGTGCCAGCAGCGCACCCATCAGGGGCGGTGCATCGGATACGCAGTATTTT
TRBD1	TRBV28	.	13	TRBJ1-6	CASKTGTGSPLHF	TGTGCCAGCAAGACAGGGACCGGATCACCCCTCCACTTT
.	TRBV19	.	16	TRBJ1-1	CATRGSSRWLNTEAFF	TGTGCCACGAGAGGTTCCTCGAGGTGGTTGAACACTGAAGCTTTCTTT
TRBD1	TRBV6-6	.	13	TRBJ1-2	CASSADRGYGYTF	TGTGCCAGCAGTGCGGACAGGGGCTATGGCTACACCTTC
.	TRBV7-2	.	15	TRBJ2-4	CASSPVGGVKNIQYF	TGTGCCAGCAGCCCCGTCGGGGGTGTCAAAAACATTCAGTACTTC
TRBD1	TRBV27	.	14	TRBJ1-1	CASSLAGGAAEAFF	TGTGCCAGCAGTTTGGCAGGGGGAGCCGCTGAAGCTTTCTTT
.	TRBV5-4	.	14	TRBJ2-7	CASSLVPESYEQYF	TGTGCCAGCAGCTTGGTTCCGGAGTCCTACGAGCAGTACTTC
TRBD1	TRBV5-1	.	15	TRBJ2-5	CASSRVGQGKETQYF	TGCGCCAGCAGCCGGGTGGGACAGGGGAAAGAGACCCAGTACTTC
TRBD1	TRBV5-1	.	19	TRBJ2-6	CASSTHPGQGFSGANVLTF	TGCGCCAGCAGTACTCATCCGGGACAGGGTTTCTCTGGGGCCAACGTCCTGACTTTC
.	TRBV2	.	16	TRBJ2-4	CASSPGVQLTKNIQYF	TGTGCCAGCAGTCCAGGGGTTCAATTAACCAAAAACATTCAGTACTTC
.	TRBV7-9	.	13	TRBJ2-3	CASSLNRRDTQYF	TGTGCCAGCAGCTTAAATCGTAGAGATACGCAGTATTTT
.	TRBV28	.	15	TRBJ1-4	CASRHGDRGGEKLFF	TGTGCCAGCAGACACGGGGACCGCGGGGGGGAAAAACTGTTTTTT
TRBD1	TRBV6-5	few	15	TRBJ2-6	CASSPQGAGANVLTF	TGTGCCAGCAGCCCACAGGGGGCTGGGGCCAACGTCCTGACTTTC
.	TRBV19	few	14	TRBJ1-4	CASSPGGANEKLFF	TGTGCCAGTAGTCCCGGGGGGGCAAATGAAAAACTGTTTTTT
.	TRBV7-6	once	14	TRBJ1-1	CASSLAGVGTEAFF	TGTGCCAGCAGCCTCGCCGGAGTGGGTACTGAAGCTTTCTTT
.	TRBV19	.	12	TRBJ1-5	CASSIWQQPQHF	TGTGCCAGTAGTATATGGCAGCAGCCCCAGCATTTT
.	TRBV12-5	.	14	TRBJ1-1	CASGGKGGNTEAFF	TGTGCTAGTGGGGGTAAAGGGGGGAACACTGAAGCTTTCTTT
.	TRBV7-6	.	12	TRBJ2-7	CASSFPGYEQYF	TGTGCCAGCAGCTTTCCAGGCTACGAGCAGTACTTC
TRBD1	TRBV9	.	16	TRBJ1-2	CASSVGQGATLYGYTF	TGTGCCAGCAGCGTAGGACAGGGGGCTACCCTGTATGGCTACACCTTC
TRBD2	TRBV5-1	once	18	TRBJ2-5	CASSLEGGLAGASGTQYF	TGCGCCAGCAGCTTGGAGGGCGGACTAGCGGGGGCTTCTGGGACCCAGTACTTC
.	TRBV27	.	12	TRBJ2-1	CASRGQYNEQFF	TGTGCCAGCAGGGGGCAATACAATGAGCAGTTCTTC
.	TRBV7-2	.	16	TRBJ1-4	CASSLVGVGAREKLFF	TGTGCCAGCAGCTTAGTGGGCGTGGGGGCCCGTGAAAAACTGTTTTTT
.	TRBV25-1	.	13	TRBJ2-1	CASSAVGGAEQFF	TGTGCCAGCAGTGCCGTCGGAGGGGCTGAGCAGTTCTTC
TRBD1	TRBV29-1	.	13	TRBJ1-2	CSARTGGEDGYTF	TGCAGCGCCAGGACAGGGGGTGAGGATGGCTACACCTTC
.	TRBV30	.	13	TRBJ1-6	CAWSLQANSPLHF	TGTGCCTGGAGTCTCCAGGCCAATTCCCCCCTCCACTTT
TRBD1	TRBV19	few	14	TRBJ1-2	CASSKGQGVVGYTF	TGTGCCAGTAGTAAGGGACAGGGAGTCGTTGGCTACACCTTC
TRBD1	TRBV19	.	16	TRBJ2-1	CASSIDAGGARNEQFF	TGTGCCAGTAGTATAGACGCAGGGGGCGCAAGGAATGAGCAGTTCTTC
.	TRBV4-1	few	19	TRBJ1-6	CASSRSSRGTQDYNSPLHF	TGCGCCAGCAGCCGATCTTCACGAGGGACACAAGACTATAATTCACCCCTCCACTTT
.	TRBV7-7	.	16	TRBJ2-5	CASSLPGGRGLGTQYF	TGTGCTAGCAGCTTACCAGGCGGCAGGGGCCTTGGGACCCAGTACTTC
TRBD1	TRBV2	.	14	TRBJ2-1	CASSLPGQTMGQFF	TGTGCCAGCAGCCTTCCGGGACAGACTATGGGGCAGTTCTTC
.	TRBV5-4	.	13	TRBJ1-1	CASSEGLGGRAFF	TGTGCCAGCAGCGAGGGACTGGGGGGGCGGGCTTTCTTT
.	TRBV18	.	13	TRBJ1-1	CASSDDRNTEAFF	TGTGCCAGCTCAGACGACAGGAACACTGAAGCTTTCTTT
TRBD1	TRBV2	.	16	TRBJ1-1	CASSEPGDRELSEAFF	TGTGCCAGCAGTGAACCGGGTGACAGGGAGTTGTCTGAAGCTTTCTTT
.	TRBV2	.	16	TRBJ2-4	CASSEGQALAKNIQYF	TGTGCCAGCAGTGAAGGGCAGGCCCTAGCCAAAAACATTCAGTACTTC
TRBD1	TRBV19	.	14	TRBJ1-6	CASNGQAPNSPLHF	TGTGCCAGTAACGGACAGGCACCGAATTCACCCCTCCACTTT
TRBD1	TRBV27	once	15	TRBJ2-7	CASSPEQGFTYEQYF	TGTGCCAGCAGTCCCGAACAGGGGTTCACCTACGAGCAGTACTTC
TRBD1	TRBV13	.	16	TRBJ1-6	CASSSRRTGHNSPLHF	TGTGCCAGCAGCTCCCGCCGGACAGGACATAATTCACCCCTCCACTTT
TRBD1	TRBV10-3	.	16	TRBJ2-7	CAIREGGRTGGHEQYF	TGTGCCATCAGGGAGGGGGGTCGAACAGGGGGACACGAGCAGTACTTC
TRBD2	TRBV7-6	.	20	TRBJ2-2	CASSFLLRLAGGRGTGELFF	TGTGCCAGCAGCTTCCTCTTGAGACTAGCGGGGGGGCGCGGCACCGGGGAGCTGTTTTTT
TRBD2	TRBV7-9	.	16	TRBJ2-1	CASSLLGSGAYNEQFF	TGTGCCAGCAGCTTACTCGGTAGCGGGGCGTACAATGAGCAGTTCTTC
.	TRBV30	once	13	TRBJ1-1	CACLQGRDTEAFF	TGTGCCTGCCTACAGGGTCGGGATACTGAAGCTTTCTTT
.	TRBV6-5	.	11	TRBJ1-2	CATEWSYGYTF	TGTGCCACCGAATGGAGCTATGGCTACACCTTC
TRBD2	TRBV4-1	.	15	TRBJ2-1	CASSQEPGLAAEQFF	TGCGCCAGCAGCCAAGAACCGGGACTAGCGGCTGAGCAGTTCTTC
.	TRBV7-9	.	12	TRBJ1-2	CSSSLQGGGYTF	TGTTCCAGCAGCTTACAGGGAGGTGGCTACACCTTC
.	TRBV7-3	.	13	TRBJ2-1	CASSHSAGNEQFF	TGTGCCAGCAGCCATAGCGCGGGCAATGAGCAGTTCTTC
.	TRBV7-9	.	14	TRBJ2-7	CASSLERGISEQYF	TGTGCCAGCAGCTTAGAGCGCGGGATCTCCGAGCAGTACTTC
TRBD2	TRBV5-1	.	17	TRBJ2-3	CASSPILAGSRTDTQYF	TGCGCCAGCAGCCCTATACTAGCGGGGAGCCGCACAGATACGCAGTATTTT
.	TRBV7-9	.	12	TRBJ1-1	CASSGVNTEAFF	TGTGCCAGCAGTGGAGTGAACACTGAAGCTTTCTTT
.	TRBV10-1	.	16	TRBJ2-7	CASSGNRQGGYYEQYF	TGCGCCAGCAGTGGGAACCGACAGGGAGGTTACTACGAGCAGTACTTC
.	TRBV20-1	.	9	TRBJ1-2	CSAPDGYTF	TGCAGTGCCCCGGATGGCTACACCTTC
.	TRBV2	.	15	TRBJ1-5	CASSVSSTSDQPQHF	TGTGCCAGCAGTGTAAGTAGTACCTCGGATCAGCCCCAGCATTTT
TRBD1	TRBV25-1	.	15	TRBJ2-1	CASTQPGTVSDEQFF	TGTGCCAGCACCCAACCGGGGACAGTTAGTGATGAGCAGTTCTTC